Below are 23 T cell receptor beta chains sequenced from a single sample in a study of T-cell memory formation after mild COVID-19. One entry per CDR3 protein results from TCRdb running MiXCR on the 5' RACE reads. Among some 450,000 distinct CDR3 sequences listed, more than 15% were seen once. The sequenced sample consisted of PBMCs or a T cell subset sorted from them (not recorded which). Receptors were obtained from a man aged 18 to 35 who had mild COVID-19 (a few samples of this study predate the infection). Cell type and time point are not known.

This chain links TRBV7-9 with TRBJ1-2; D gene unclear. Looked up from germline, CDR1 is SEHNR and CDR2 is FQNEAQ (reference sequence). The CDR3 is 13 residues long. V was trimmed by 1 base and J by 4 bases, leaving 7 bases between them. The CDR3 DNA follows: TGTGCCAGCAGCTTAGAGGAGGGCTATGGCTACACCTTC. Translating it yields CASSLEEGYGYTF.

This rearrangement joins TRBV12-3 or TRBV12-4 to TRBJ2-5; TRBD2 might be the D (5 bases). This CDR3 has 15 residues. The ends were cut back, 3 bases at V and 5 bases at J, with 16 bases in the middle. Written as DNA, the CDR3 is TGTGCCAGCAGTTTTGGGTGGGCCGGGGAGGAGACCCAGTACTTC. Its translation is CASSFGWAGEETQYF.

The chain has TRBV24-1 and TRBJ2-4; 7 bases fit TRBD2. Germline V gives CDR1 KGHDR, CDR2 SFDVKD. J gave up 2 bases and V 4 bases, and 4 bases lay outside the gene matches. The CDR3 loop spans 15 amino acids. As DNA, the CDR3 is TGTGCCACCAGTGAGAGCGGGACCCCCAAAAACATTCAGTACTTC. This translates into CATSESGTPKNIQYF.

This clonotype was observed a handful of times. CDR3 region: CASSYGRGMNTEAFF. As DNA, the CDR3 is TGTGCCAGCAGTTATGGCCGGGGAATGAACACTGAAGCTTTCTTT. This chain links TRBV6-5 with TRBJ1-1; D remains ambiguous. Germline CDR1 and CDR2: MNHEY and SVGAGI. V was clipped by 3 bases and J by 0 bases, with 11 bases between them. The length of the CDR3 is 15 residues.

This clonotype showed up many times. This chain joins TRBV7-3 and TRBJ1-1; a possible D gene is TRBD1 (5 bases). The CDR3 contains 14 residues. CDR1 is SGHTA, CDR2 FQGTGA, per germline. The germline V and J ends were trimmed by 3 bases and 2 bases, with 10 bases remaining between them. The CDR3 protein is CASSLGVSNTEAFF. In DNA form, the CDR3 reads TGTGCCAGCAGCTTGGGGGTATCCAACACTGAAGCTTTCTTT.

V gene TRBV5-1 combines with J gene TRBJ2-3; maybe TRBD2 (6 bases). The V end lost 3 bases, the J end lost 3 bases, and 20 bases lay between the germline ends. Germline values: CDR1 SGHRS, CDR2 YFSETQ. There are 17 residues in the CDR3. For the CDR3, the DNA is TGCGCCAGCAGCTGGCGGGGACGGCCCGAATGGACAGATACGCAGTATTTT. Protein: CASSWRGRPEWTDTQYF.

The genes are TRBV7-2 and TRBJ2-3; D is unclear. Germline V lookup: CDR1 SGHTA, CDR2 FQGNSA. Between the trimmed V and J ends, which lost 5 bases and 4 bases, there was a span of 10 bases. CDR3 size: 13 residues. The CDR3 reads CASSRARADTQYF. Written as DNA, the CDR3 is TGTGCCAGCAGCAGGGCCCGGGCAGATACGCAGTATTTT.

About this clonotype itself: One end of the junction fails to match germline, which may point to a read error. The chain couples TRBV10-3 to TRBJ2-5, with D unresolved. The CDR3 is 14 amino acids. CDR1 and CDR2 from the germline V gene are ENHRY and SYGVKD. The CDR3 region is CAISESKIQETKYF. DNA of the CDR3: TGTGCCATCAGTGAGTCTAAAATTCAAGAGACCAAGTACTTC.

This clonotype has more than one count but fewer than ten. The genes are TRBV5-1 and TRBJ1-1; D is unresolved. CDR1 is SGHRS, CDR2 YFSETQ, per germline. Trimming removed 0 bases at V and 4 bases at J, with 13 bases between. The CDR3 totals 15 residues. DNA of the CDR3: TGCGCCAGCAGCTTGGCCGGTGGGGTGAGCACTGAAGCTTTCTTT. Its translation: CASSLAGGVSTEAFF.

The chain carries TRBV7-9 and TRBJ2-7, with 8 bases lining up with TRBD1. J was trimmed by 3 bases and V by 5 bases; bases with no gene match: 9. The CDR3 consists of 15 residues. CDR1 is SEHNR and CDR2 is FQNEAQ in the germline V gene (reference sequence). DNA of the CDR3: TGTGCCAGCAGCCCCCGGGACAGGTTTCGCTACGAGCAGTACTTC. The encoded protein is CASSPRDRFRYEQYF.

This clonotype was counted at least ten times. The chain carries TRBV30 and TRBJ2-3, with a possible D match to TRBD1 (6 bases). Trimming removed 4 bases at V and 5 bases at J, with 10 bases between. From germline, CDR1 is GTSNPN and CDR2 SVGIG (reference sequence). The CDR3 is 12 amino acids. The CDR3 region has the DNA TGTGCCTGGACCCCGGGACAAGATACGCAGTATTTT. Protein product: CAWTPGQDTQYF. Based on the CDR3 plus reference TRBV30 and TRBJ2-3, the full variable domain is SQTIHQWPATLVQPVGSPLSLECTVEGTSNPNLYWYRQAAGRGLQLLFYSVGIGQISSEVPQNLSASRPQDRQFILSSKKLLLSDSGFYLCAWTPGQDTQYFGPGTRLTVL.

This clonotype was seen more than once but under ten times. This chain links TRBV6-5 with TRBJ1-3, with D perhaps TRBD1 (5 bases). V lost 6 bases to trimming and J lost 5 bases, with 14 bases between them. The germline CDR1 and CDR2 sequences are MNHEY and SVGAGI. The CDR3 runs 14 residues. The CDR3 loop reads CASRSGGSRNTIYF. The CDR3 coding sequence is TGTGCCAGCAGGTCCGGGGGGTCGAGAAACACCATATATTTT.

The sample holds one count of this clonotype. The chain employs TRBV10-1 and TRBJ1-2, with a possible D match to TRBD1 (6 bases). Germline CDR1 and CDR2: WNHNN and SYGVQD (reference sequence). The CDR3 has 16 amino acids. Trimming pared 7 bases from V and 3 bases from J, leaving 21 bases between. The CDR3: CASKGPGRGGYYGYTF. The CDR3 region has the DNA TGCGCCAGCAAGGGCCCCGGCAGGGGAGGTTACTATGGCTACACCTTC.

This clonotype has just one count. Being one base from a much bigger clone, this may be a read error. The chain links TRBV5-1 to TRBJ2-1; D gene ambiguous. CDR3 length: 13 amino acids. Germline CDR1 is SGHRS and CDR2 is YFSETQ. CDR3 amino acids: CDSSSDPNNEQFF. The CDR3 nucleotides read TGCGACAGCAGCTCCGACCCAAACAATGAGCAGTTCTTC.

This clonotype was recorded a few times. This chain connects TRBV4-3 to TRBJ2-5, with TRBD2 matching over 13 bases. CDR1 and CDR2 (germline): LGHNA, YSLEER. Trimming cost V 3 bases and J 5 bases; bases outside gene matches: 3. This CDR3 region has 15 residues. This CDR3 reads CASSHGTSGTETQYF. CDR3 nucleotides: TGCGCCAGCAGCCACGGGACTAGCGGGACGGAGACCCAGTACTTC.

V gene TRBV19 combines with J gene TRBJ2-1, with D perhaps TRBD1 (5 bases). From germline, CDR1 is LNHDA and CDR2 SQIVND (reference sequence). CDR3 size: 15 residues. Trimming shortened V by 3 bases and J by 10 bases, and 19 bases separated the two germline ends. CDR3 sequence: CASSISDVMGREQFF. In DNA, the CDR3 is TGTGCCAGTAGTATTTCGGACGTGATGGGGCGGGAGCAGTTCTTC.

The chain combines TRBV5-1 with TRBJ2-1, with TRBD2 matching 8 bases. J was trimmed by 10 bases and V by 3 bases; bases with no gene match: 15. The CDR3 runs 16 residues. Germline lookup yields CDR1 SGHRS and CDR2 YFSETQ. The CDR3 nucleotides read TGCGCCAGCAGCTATCGCTCCGGCGGGGGGATACGCGAGCAGTTCTTC. Its protein is CASSYRSGGGIREQFF.

This clonotype was counted once. V gene TRBV20-1 combines with J gene TRBJ2-1; weak D call: TRBD2 (6 bases). Germline V gene sequence: CDR1 DFQATT, CDR2 SNEGSKA (reference sequence). Between the trimmed V and J ends, which lost 3 bases and 7 bases, there was a span of 13 bases. This CDR3 has 13 residues. The chain's CDR3 is CSASRDSGNEQFF. Here the CDR3 DNA reads TGCAGTGCTAGCCGGGACTCAGGGAATGAGCAGTTCTTC.

The chain uses TRBV5-1 and TRBJ2-7; perhaps TRBD2 as D (5 bases). Germline V gene lookup returns CDR1 SGHRS and CDR2 YFSETQ. Trimming cost V 1 base and J 5 bases, with 13 bases left between them. There are 14 residues in the CDR3. The CDR3: CASSLSGSRDEQYF. The CDR3 DNA reads TGCGCCAGCAGCTTGTCGGGGTCGAGGGACGAGCAGTACTTC.

The gene calls are TRBV12-3 or TRBV12-4 and TRBJ2-7; D is tentatively TRBD1 or TRBD2 (6 bases each). Trimming pared 3 bases from V and 0 bases from J, leaving 18 bases between. This CDR3 region has 17 residues. CDR3 sequence (DNA): TGTGCCAGCAGTTTCCCCTCGGGGGCTCCCAGCTCCTACGAGCAGTACGTC. Amino acids: CASSFPSGAPSSYEQYV.

This clonotype turned up a few times. The rearrangement joins TRBV4-3 to TRBJ1-2, with D perhaps TRBD1 (5 bases). V lost 4 bases to trimming and J lost 4 bases, with 22 bases between them. This CDR3 comprises 17 residues. Germline CDR1 reads LGHNA; CDR2 reads YSLEER. The CDR3 DNA is TGCGCCAGCAGCCGGGCGGGCGCTCCCAGGGTCCGCTATGGCTACACCTTC. Its protein product is CASSRAGAPRVRYGYTF.

In its sample, this clonotype was seen a few times. V gene TRBV5-5 combines with J gene TRBJ2-1, with D possibly TRBD2 on 7 matching bases. Trimming removed 0 bases from V and 4 bases from J, with 11 bases in between. There are 15 residues in the CDR3. Germline V gene sequence: CDR1 SGHKS, CDR2 YYEKEE (reference sequence). The DNA of the CDR3 is TGTGCCAGCAGCTTGGCGGGGGGCACTTACAATGAGCAGTTCTTC. It is translated as CASSLAGGTYNEQFF.

This clonotype was seen a handful of times. The rearrangement links TRBV4-3 to TRBJ1-1, with a tentative D call TRBD1 (5 bases). The CDR3 covers 15 residues. The V end lost 0 bases, the J end lost 0 bases, and 8 bases lay between the germline ends. Germline V gives CDR1 LGHNA, CDR2 YSLEER. CDR3 residues: CASSQETVMNTEAFF. CDR3 in DNA: TGCGCCAGCAGCCAAGAGACAGTAATGAACACTGAAGCTTTCTTT.